Included here is one TCR beta chain sequence, with context. TCRdb ran MiXCR on the RT-PCR reads and lists one entry per CDR3 protein. Among fewer than 800,000 distinct CDR3 sequences listed, 13% to 15% were seen once. The sample taken for sequencing was memory CD4+ T cells from blood. The origin of this receptor is a female donor in good health, serving as a healthy control.

CDR3 amino acids: CSAPDLRGRGTAGANVLTF. The CDR3 DNA sequence: TGCAGTGCCCCAGACCTTCGCGGCAGGGGGACGGCTGGGGCCAACGTCCTGACTTTC. The rearrangement links TRBV20-1 to TRBJ2-6; 7 nucleotides line up with TRBD1. V trimming: 6 bases; J trimming: 2 bases; junction bases outside the gene matches: 19. Germline lookup yields CDR1 DFQATT and CDR2 SNEGSKA (reference sequence). The CDR3 contains 19 residues.